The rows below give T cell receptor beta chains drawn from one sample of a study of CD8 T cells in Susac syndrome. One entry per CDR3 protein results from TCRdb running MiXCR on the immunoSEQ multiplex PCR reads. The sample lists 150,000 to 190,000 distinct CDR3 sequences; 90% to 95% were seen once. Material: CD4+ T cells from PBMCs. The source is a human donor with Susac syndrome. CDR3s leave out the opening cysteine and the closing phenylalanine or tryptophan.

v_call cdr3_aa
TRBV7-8 ASSQGAEAF
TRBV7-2 ASSFGTANQPQH
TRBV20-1 SARGLAGGQEQY
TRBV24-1 ATSDGTGGEKLF
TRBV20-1 SARDRTELAKNIQY
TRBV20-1 SAEDRAGNTIY
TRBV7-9 ASSPTVGQPQH
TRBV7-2 ASSSSPYEQY
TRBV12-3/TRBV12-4 ASSVGLQETQY
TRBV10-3 AISDSGGRQAIYEQY
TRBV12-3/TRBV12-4 ASSYKRNSPLH
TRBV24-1 ATSDTASASYNEQF
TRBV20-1 SLRRASRGGDEQY
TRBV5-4 ASCVDTGELF
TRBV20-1 SARVGLAAPTDTQY
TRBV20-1 SASPPDPYGYT
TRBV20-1 SAQGAEDDGYT
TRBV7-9 ASALLGAKNIQY
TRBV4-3 ASSQEETSGFGELF
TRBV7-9 ASSTGLISEQY
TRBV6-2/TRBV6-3 ASSRVTATGGYT
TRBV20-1 SAREHGAYNSPLH
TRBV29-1 SVEDRRSYEQY
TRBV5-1 ASSLNPVGSSPLH
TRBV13 ASSLVRLPGSSYEQY
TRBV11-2 ASSLDLRAYEQY
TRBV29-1 SVDAGLGYT
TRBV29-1 SVRGSSTDTQY
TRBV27 ASSLGAWQETQY
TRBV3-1 ASSQAAGLAAYEQY
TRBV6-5 ASSYSNLPPNTEAF
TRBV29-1 SVQRDHTDTQY
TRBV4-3 ASSQDIMRGSNYGYT
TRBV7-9 ASSGSELTDTQY
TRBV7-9 ASSPRTGGGDTQY
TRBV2 ASSVGHGSNQPQH
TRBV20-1 SAQQGRDQPQH
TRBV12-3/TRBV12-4 ASRVGTQNEQF
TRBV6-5 ASSNPGEQY
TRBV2 ASSEQHLGSNEKLF
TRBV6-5 ALSVEAF